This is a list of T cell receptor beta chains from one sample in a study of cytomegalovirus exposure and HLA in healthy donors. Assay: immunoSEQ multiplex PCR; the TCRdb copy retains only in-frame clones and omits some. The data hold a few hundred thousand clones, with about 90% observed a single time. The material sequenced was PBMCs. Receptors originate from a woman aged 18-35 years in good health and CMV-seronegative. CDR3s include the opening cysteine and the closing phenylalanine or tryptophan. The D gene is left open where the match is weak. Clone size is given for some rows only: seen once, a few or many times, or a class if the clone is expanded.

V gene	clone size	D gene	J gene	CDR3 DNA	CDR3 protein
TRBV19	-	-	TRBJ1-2	TGTGCCAGTAGTCTCCAGACAGGAGGCGGCTACACCTTC	CASSLQTGGGYTF
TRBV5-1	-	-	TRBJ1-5	TGCGCCAGCAGAGGGGGGGACGGCATGGATCAGCCCCAGCATTTT	CASRGGDGMDQPQHF
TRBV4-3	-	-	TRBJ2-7	TGCGCCAGCAGCCAAGATGGAACTGGAGGCTACGAGCAGTACTTC	CASSQDGTGGYEQYF
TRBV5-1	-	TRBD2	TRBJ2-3	TGCGCCAGCAGCTTGACTAGCGGGACCACAGATACGCAGTATTTT	CASSLTSGTTDTQYF
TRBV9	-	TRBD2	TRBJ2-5	TGTGCCAGCAGCGTAGCTACGGTGGTTGGGACTAGCTCGGAGACCCAGTACTTC	CASSVATVVGTSSETQYF
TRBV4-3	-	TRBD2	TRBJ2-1	TGCGCCAGCAGCCAAGCGGTCAGACCTAGCGGGATGGGCGATGAGCAGTTCTTC	CASSQAVRPSGMGDEQFF
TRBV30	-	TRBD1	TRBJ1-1	TGTGCCTGGAGTCTGAAGGGGGCGCGAACTGAAGCTTTCTTT	CAWSLKGARTEAFF
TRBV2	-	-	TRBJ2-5	TGTGCCAGCAGTGTACAAGCGGTTCGAGGGGAGACCCAGTACTTC	CASSVQAVRGETQYF
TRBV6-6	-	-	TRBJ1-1	TGTGCCAGCAGAACAGGGACGGCGGGCACTGAAGCTTTCTTT	CASRTGTAGTEAFF
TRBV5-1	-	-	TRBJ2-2	TGCGCCAGCAGCTTGGCCAGCGGGTACACCGGGGAGCTGTTTTTT	CASSLASGYTGELFF
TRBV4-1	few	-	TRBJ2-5	TGCGCCAGCAGGTCCGAACTAGGCCCCCAGTACTTC	CASRSELGPQYF
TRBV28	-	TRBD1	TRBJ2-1	TGTGCCAGCAGTTCCTTCGGGGGACAGGGAGGCAATGAGCAGTTCTTC	CASSSFGGQGGNEQFF
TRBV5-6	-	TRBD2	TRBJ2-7	TGTGCCAGTTTTCTCTCGGGACTAGGCTCCTACGAGCAGTACTTC	CASFLSGLGSYEQYF
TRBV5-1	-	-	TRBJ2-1	TGCGCCAGCAGCCCGGGTCCGCAACTCTACAATGAGCAGTTCTTC	CASSPGPQLYNEQFF
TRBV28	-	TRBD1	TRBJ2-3	TGTGCCAGACAGGGGATGGAAGATACGCAGTATTTT	CARQGMEDTQYF
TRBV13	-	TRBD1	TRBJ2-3	TGTGCCAGCAGCTCGGGACAGGGGGACACAGATACGCAGTATTTT	CASSSGQGDTDTQYF
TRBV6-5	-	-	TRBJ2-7	TGTGCCAGCAGCCCGGAGGACAGCTCCTACGAGCAGTACTTC	CASSPEDSSYEQYF
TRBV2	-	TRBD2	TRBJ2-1	TGTGCCAGCAGACAGATTACTAGCGGGAGAAATGAGCAGTTCTTC	CASRQITSGRNEQFF
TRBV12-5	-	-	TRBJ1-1	TGTGCTAGTGGCCAAGGGGGGGGCACTGAAGCTTTCTTT	CASGQGGGTEAFF
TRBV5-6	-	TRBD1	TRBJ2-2	TGTGCCAGCAGCTACGGGACAGGGGTAACCGGGGAGCTGTTTTTT	CASSYGTGVTGELFF
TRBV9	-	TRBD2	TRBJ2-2	TGTGCCAGCAGCGTAGGGACTAGCGGCGTCGGAGTCACCGGGGAGCTGTTTTTT	CASSVGTSGVGVTGELFF
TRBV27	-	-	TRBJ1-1	TGTGCCAGCAGTTCTCGGGAGGGACTTGTGAACACTGAAGCTTTCTTT	CASSSREGLVNTEAFF
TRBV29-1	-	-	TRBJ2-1	TGCAGCGTTGATCTTCCGGGAAATGAGCAGTTCTTC	CSVDLPGNEQFF
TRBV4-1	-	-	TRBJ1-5	TGCGCCAGCAGCCAAGCCTATAATAGCAATCAGCCCCAGCATTTT	CASSQAYNSNQPQHF
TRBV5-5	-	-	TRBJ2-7	TGTGCCAGCAGCTCCCACGCGGATTACGAGCAGTACTTC	CASSSHADYEQYF
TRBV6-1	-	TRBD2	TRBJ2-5	TGTGCCAGCAGTGAAGTAGGAGCGGGAGACGCTCAAGAGACCCAGTACTTC	CASSEVGAGDAQETQYF
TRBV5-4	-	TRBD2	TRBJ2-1	TGTGCCAGCAGCTTGGAAGGGGTGCGGGGGTGGTACAATGAGCAGTTCTTC	CASSLEGVRGWYNEQFF
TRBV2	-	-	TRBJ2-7	TGTGCCAGCAGAGCGGAAACACTGAACGTCAAATCCTACGAGCAGTACTTC	CASRAETLNVKSYEQYF
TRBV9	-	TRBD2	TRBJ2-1	TGTGCCAGCAGCGAAGGGACTAGCGGGAACAATGAGCAGTTCTTC	CASSEGTSGNNEQFF
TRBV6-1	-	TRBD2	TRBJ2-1	TGTGCCAGCAGTGAATTGCCCCGCACTAGCGGCTACAATGAGCAGTTCTTC	CASSELPRTSGYNEQFF
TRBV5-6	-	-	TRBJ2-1	TGTGCCAGCAGCTTGGATCAGGATTACAATGAGCAGTTCTTC	CASSLDQDYNEQFF
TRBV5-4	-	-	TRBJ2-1	TGTGCCAGCAGCTTCGAGAATGAGCAGTTCTTC	CASSFENEQFF
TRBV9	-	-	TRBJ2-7	TGTGCCAGCAGCGTAGCTCAGGAGGTGAGGGTCTACGAGCAGTACTTC	CASSVAQEVRVYEQYF
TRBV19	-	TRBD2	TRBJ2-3	TGTGCCAGTAGTATTCTAGCGGGCACAGATACGCAGTATTTT	CASSILAGTDTQYF
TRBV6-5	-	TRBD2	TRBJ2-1	TGTGCCAGCAGTTACTGGCCGGGAGGGCCGAATGAGCAGTTCTTC	CASSYWPGGPNEQFF
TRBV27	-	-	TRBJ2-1	TGTGCCAGCAGTCTTCGGGGCTCCTACAATGAGCAGTTCTTC	CASSLRGSYNEQFF
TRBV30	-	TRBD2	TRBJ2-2	TGTGCCTGGAGTGTATTGGGGCTAGCGGGAAACACCGGGGAGCTGTTTTTT	CAWSVLGLAGNTGELFF
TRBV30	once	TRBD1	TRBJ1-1	TGTGCCTGGGACAGGGGATTGAACACTGAAGCTTTCTTT	CAWDRGLNTEAFF
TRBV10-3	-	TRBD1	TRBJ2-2	TGTGCCATCAGTGAGGGAAGACAGGGTGACACCGGGGAGCTGTTTTTT	CAISEGRQGDTGELFF
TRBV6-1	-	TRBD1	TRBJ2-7	TGTGCCAGCAGACCCTGGACAGGGGGGACCTACGAGCAGTACTTC	CASRPWTGGTYEQYF
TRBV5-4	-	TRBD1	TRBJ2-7	TGTGCCAGCAGCGTAGGGGGCAGGAACTACGAGCAGTACTTC	CASSVGGRNYEQYF
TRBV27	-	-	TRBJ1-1	TGTGCCAGCAGTCCCCAGGGAGGGGGGTACACTGAAGCTTTCTTT	CASSPQGGGYTEAFF
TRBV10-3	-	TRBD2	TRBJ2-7	TGTGCCATCAGTGAAGGGACTAGCGCCGAGCAGTACTTC	CAISEGTSAEQYF